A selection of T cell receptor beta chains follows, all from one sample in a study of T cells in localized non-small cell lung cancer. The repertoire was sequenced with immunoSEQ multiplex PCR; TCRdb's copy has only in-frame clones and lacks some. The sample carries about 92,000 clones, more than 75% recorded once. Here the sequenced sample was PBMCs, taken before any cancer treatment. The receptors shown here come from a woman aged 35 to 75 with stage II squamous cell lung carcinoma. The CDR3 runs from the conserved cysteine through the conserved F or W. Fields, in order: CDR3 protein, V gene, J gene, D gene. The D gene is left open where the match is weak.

CDR3: CASSPSLHDPSTDTQYF
V: TRBV25-1
J: TRBJ2-3
D: .

CDR3: CASSTRTNTGELFF
V: TRBV7-9
J: TRBJ2-2
D: .

CDR3: CASSPAGQGLPGAFF
V: TRBV28
J: TRBJ1-1
D: TRBD1

CDR3: CAIKRSRRGGGDSYNEQFF
V: TRBV10-3
J: TRBJ2-1
D: TRBD2

CDR3: CASSPYRLSEKLFF
V: TRBV18
J: TRBJ1-4
D: .

CDR3: CASSLWGSGNTIYF
V: TRBV28
J: TRBJ1-3
D: .

CDR3: CASTQGFGSPLHF
V: TRBV2
J: TRBJ1-6
D: .

CDR3: CASSAGALNTGELFF
V: TRBV5-4
J: TRBJ2-2
D: TRBD2

CDR3: CASSINGVNTEAFF
V: TRBV6-5
J: TRBJ1-1
D: .

CDR3: CASSLGVKPADTQYF
V: TRBV5-1
J: TRBJ2-3
D: .

CDR3: CASSLSGQGSYNEQFF
V: TRBV28
J: TRBJ2-1
D: TRBD1

CDR3: CASTPGVYGEYNEQFF
V: TRBV27
J: TRBJ2-1
D: .

CDR3: CASSPGPRYEQYF
V: TRBV5-6
J: TRBJ2-7
D: .

CDR3: CASSPAASGYTF
V: TRBV7-6
J: TRBJ1-2
D: .

CDR3: CASSPLGGGATEAFF
V: TRBV27
J: TRBJ1-1
D: .

CDR3: CASIRDPGGSYNEQFF
V: TRBV2
J: TRBJ2-1
D: TRBD2

CDR3: CASSQVPFGQTKETQYF
V: TRBV7-9
J: TRBJ2-5
D: .

CDR3: CSARVETQYF
V: TRBV20-1
J: TRBJ2-5
D: .

CDR3: CAISGTGPDTQYF
V: TRBV10-3
J: TRBJ2-3
D: TRBD1

CDR3: CASSEGGKGDQPQHF
V: TRBV2
J: TRBJ1-5
D: .

CDR3: CASSQDRGKGGNQPQHF
V: TRBV4-2
J: TRBJ1-5
D: .

CDR3: CASSSRGLAENTGELFF
V: TRBV7-9
J: TRBJ2-2
D: TRBD2

CDR3: CASARANPFGYTF
V: TRBV25-1
J: TRBJ1-2
D: .

CDR3: CASSPREYYGYTF
V: TRBV2
J: TRBJ1-2
D: .

CDR3: CASSFRALSYEQYF
V: TRBV27
J: TRBJ2-7
D: .